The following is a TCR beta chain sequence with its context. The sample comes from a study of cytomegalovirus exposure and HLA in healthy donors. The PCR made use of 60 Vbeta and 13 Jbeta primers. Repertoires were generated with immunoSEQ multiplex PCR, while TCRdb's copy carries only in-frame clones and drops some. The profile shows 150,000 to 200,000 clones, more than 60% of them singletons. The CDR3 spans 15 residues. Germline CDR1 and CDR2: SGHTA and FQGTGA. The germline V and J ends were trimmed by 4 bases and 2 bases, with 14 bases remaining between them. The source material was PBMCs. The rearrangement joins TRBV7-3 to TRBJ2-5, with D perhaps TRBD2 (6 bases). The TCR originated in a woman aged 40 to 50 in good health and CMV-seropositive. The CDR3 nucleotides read TGTGCCAGCAGCTCCACCGTGGGGGGACAAGAGACCCAGTACTTC. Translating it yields CASSSTVGGQETQYF.